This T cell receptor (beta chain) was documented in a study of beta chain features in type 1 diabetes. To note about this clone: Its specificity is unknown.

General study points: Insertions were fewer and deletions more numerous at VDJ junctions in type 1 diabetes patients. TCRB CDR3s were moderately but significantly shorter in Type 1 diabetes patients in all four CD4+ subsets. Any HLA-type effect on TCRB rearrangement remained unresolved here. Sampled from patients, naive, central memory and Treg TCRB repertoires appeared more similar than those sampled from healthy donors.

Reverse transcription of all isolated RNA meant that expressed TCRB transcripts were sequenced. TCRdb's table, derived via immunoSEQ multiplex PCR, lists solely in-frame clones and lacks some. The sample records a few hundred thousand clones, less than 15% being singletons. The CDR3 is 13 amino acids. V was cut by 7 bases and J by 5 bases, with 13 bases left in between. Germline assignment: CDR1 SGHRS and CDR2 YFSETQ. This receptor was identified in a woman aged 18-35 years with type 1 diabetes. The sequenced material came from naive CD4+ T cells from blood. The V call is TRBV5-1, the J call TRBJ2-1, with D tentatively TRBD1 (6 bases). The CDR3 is CASGQLGDNEQFF. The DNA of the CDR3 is TGCGCCAGCGGACAGCTGGGAGACAATGAGCAGTTCTTC.